The 21 T cell receptor beta chains below all came from one sample that was sequenced in a study of metastatic and nonmetastatic thyroid tumors. Thyroid surgery took place with no prior treatment in any patient. MiXCR reprocessed the PCR reads for TCRdb. The sample consists of 35,000 or so clones, roughly a sixth of them appearing once. Sequencing was carried out using blood. The receptors originated from a male donor with papillary thyroid cancer or a benign thyroid nodule (not recorded which). Some clones in this sample may be carry-over from other donors' samples.

This clone was observed a handful of times. The junction and the germline gene differ at one end; a read error may be behind it. The V gene is TRBV6-2 or TRBV6-3, the J gene TRBJ2-5; D may be TRBD1 (5 bases). The length of the CDR3 is 14 residues. CDR1 MNHEY and CDR2 SVGEGT come from the germline V gene. This chain's CDR3 is CATLLGAAKDTQYF. The CDR3 DNA follows: TGTGCCACCCTTTTAGGGGCAGCTAAAGATACCCAGTACTTC.

This clone showed up many times. The chain recombines TRBV7-3 with TRBJ1-1; D call uncertain. Looked up from germline, CDR1 is SGHTA and CDR2 is FQGTGA. Trimming shortened V by 5 bases and J by 4 bases, and 14 bases separated the two germline ends. The CDR3 is 14 residues long. The chain's CDR3 is CASSLGSAGTEAFF. The CDR3 DNA is TGTGCCAGCAGCCTGGGATCGGCGGGCACTGAAGCTTTCTTT.

Ten or more counts support this clone. The V gene is TRBV9, the J gene TRBJ1-6; 7 nucleotides match TRBD1. Trimming removed 4 bases from V and 10 bases from J; junction bases left unmatched: 14. This CDR3 comprises 16 residues. Germline loops: CDR1 SGDLS, CDR2 YYNGEE. CDR3 sequence (DNA): TGTGCCAGCAGCCCAGGCCGACAGGGACTCGAATCACCCCTCCACTTT. Translated, it gives CASSPGRQGLESPLHF.

V is TRBV6-1 and J is TRBJ2-1; D possibly corresponds to TRBD2 (5 bases). Germline V gives CDR1 MNHNS, CDR2 SASEGT. The V end lost 3 bases, the J end lost 12 bases, and 15 bases lay between the germline ends. The CDR3 loop spans 13 amino acids. The chain's CDR3 is CASSETSSRGQFF. The CDR3 bases are TGTGCCAGCAGTGAGACCTCCAGCCGGGGGCAGTTCTTC.

By its share, this clone is medium-sized (0.01 to 0.1%). This sequence joins TRBV12-3 or TRBV12-4 and TRBJ1-6, with 8 bases that match TRBD1. CDR3 length equals 15 residues. With V trimmed by 3 bases and J by 9 bases, 7 bases remained unmatched. CDR3 residues: CASSFSVQGASPLHF. The DNA for the CDR3 is TGTGCCAGCAGTTTCTCCGTCCAGGGGGCTTCACCCCTCCACTTT.

The chain is built from TRBV10-3 and TRBJ2-7; TRBD2 might be the D (5 bases). Per germline, CDR1 ENHRY and CDR2 SYGVKD. The V and J ends lost 2 bases and 3 bases respectively, with 14 bases between them. The length of the CDR3 is 15 residues. The CDR3 sequence is CAISERLASSYEQYF. In DNA, the CDR3 is TGTGCCATCAGTGAGCGATTAGCTAGCAGCTACGAGCAGTACTTC.

This clone was counted many times. Just one base apart from a much larger clone, this may be a read error. J is TRBJ1-4 and V is TRBV28; D remains ambiguous. CDR1 and CDR2 from the germline V gene are MDHEN and SYDVKM. V was trimmed by 2 bases and J by 14 bases, leaving 15 bases between them. The CDR3 covers 13 residues. This chain's CDR3 is CASSLVARGNLFF. Here the CDR3 DNA reads TGTGCCAGCAGTTTAGTGGCCCGTGGAAACCTGTTTTTT.

On this clone itself: This may be a read error, as it is one base from a much larger clone. The CDR3 region has the DNA TGCAGTGCTAGAGGGGGACTCCCGAACACTGAAGCTTTATTT. It codes for CSARGGLPNTEALF. The chain recombines TRBV20-1 with TRBJ1-1; D possibly corresponds to TRBD1 (5 bases). Per the germline V gene, CDR1 is DFQATT and CDR2 is SNEGSKA (reference sequence). The length of the CDR3 is 14 residues.

This clone was counted many times. This chain links TRBV2 with TRBJ2-7; no reliable D call. V was pared by 4 bases and J by 0 bases, with 10 bases between. The V gene's germline CDR1 is SNHLY and CDR2 FYNNEI. CDR3 length: 14 amino acids. The CDR3 DNA reads as TGTGCCAGCAGTGGAGACCGCAGCTCCTACGAGCAGTACTTC. Its protein is CASSGDRSSYEQYF. Complete variable domain (other parts from reference TRBV2 and TRBJ2-7): EPEVTQTPSHQVTQMGQEVILRCVPISNHLYFYWYRQILGQKVEFLVSFYNNEISEKSEIFDDQFSVERPDGSNFTLKIRSTKLEDSAMYFCASSGDRSSYEQYFGPGTRLTVT.

This clone appeared many times. The rearrangement joins TRBV11-1 to TRBJ1-2; tentatively, D is TRBD1 (6 bases). Germline V lookup: CDR1 SGHAT, CDR2 FQDESV (reference sequence). The V gene lost 4 bases and the J gene lost 2 bases, with 20 bases spanning the gap. This CDR3 contains 17 residues. CDR3 nucleotides: TGTGCCAGCAGCTCAAAGCGGACAGCAGGAAACAACTATGGCTACACCTTC. Its translation: CASSSKRTAGNNYGYTF. The full variable domain, rest sourced from reference TRBV11-1 and TRBJ1-2, is EAEVAQSPRYKITEKSQAVAFWCDPISGHATLYWYRQILGQGPELLVQFQDESVVDDSQLPKDRFSAERLKGVDSTLKIQPAELGDSAMYLCASSSKRTAGNNYGYTFGSGTRLTVV.

The chain carries TRBV11-1 and TRBJ2-3; 7 bases align to TRBD1. The CDR3 runs 18 residues. Germline V gene sequence: CDR1 SGHAT, CDR2 FQDESV (reference sequence). Trimming at V came to 4 bases and at J to 0 bases, leaving 13 bases not matched to a gene. Here the CDR3 DNA reads TGTGCCAGCAGCTCGACAGGGCGAAAGACTGCTAGCACAGATACGCAGTATTTT. This codes for CASSSTGRKTASTDTQYF.

This clone was counted ten times or more. This sequence joins TRBV6-1 and TRBJ1-5, with D possibly matching TRBD1 (6 bases). V lost 7 bases, J lost 2 bases, and 18 bases lay in between. The CDR3 loop spans 16 amino acids. Germline assignment: CDR1 MNHNS and CDR2 SASEGT. CDR3 DNA sequence: TGTGCCAGCAAAGTATCACCCGGACAGCGCAATCAGCCCCAGCATTTT. Its translation: CASKVSPGQRNQPQHF.

The chain combines TRBV5-1 with TRBJ2-2; 9 bases align to TRBD1. This CDR3 contains 15 residues. With 3 bases clipped from V and 3 bases from J, the junction kept 3 bases outside the gene matches. Germline CDR1 is SGHRS and CDR2 is YFSETQ. Here the CDR3 reads CASSSGQGYTGELFF. Here the CDR3 DNA reads TGCGCCAGCAGCTCGGGACAGGGATACACCGGGGAGCTGTTTTTT.

This chain's CDR3 is CSARPWTSGGYEQYF. The CDR3 DNA is TGCAGTGCTAGGCCCTGGACTAGCGGAGGGTACGAGCAGTACTTC. The chain has TRBV20-1 and TRBJ2-7, with 10 bases matching TRBD2. V gave up 3 bases and J gave up 4 bases; unmatched junction bases: 9. The CDR3 covers 15 residues. Germline V CDR1 and CDR2: DFQATT, SNEGSKA (reference sequence).

This clone appeared many times. The rearrangement links TRBV6-1 to TRBJ2-4; no clear D gene. Germline CDR1 is MNHNS and CDR2 is SASEGT. V lost 3 bases, J lost 4 bases, and 10 bases lay in between. The CDR3 is made up of 14 amino acids. The CDR3 loop reads CASSEGGPKNIQYF. The CDR3 DNA reads as TGTGCCAGCAGTGAGGGTGGACCGAAAAACATTCAGTACTTC.

This clone was counted ten times or more. CDR3 sequence reads: CSALRGYTEAFF. The CDR3 DNA reads TGCAGTGCTCTCCGGGGATACACTGAAGCTTTCTTT. The chain links TRBV20-1 to TRBJ1-1; D remains unclear. This CDR3 is 12 amino acids long. The germline V and J ends were trimmed by 5 bases and 3 bases, with 10 bases remaining between them. The germline CDR1 and CDR2 sequences are DFQATT and SNEGSKA (reference sequence).

The sample holds many counts of this clone. The chain uses TRBV11-2 and TRBJ2-5, with D perhaps matching TRBD1 (5 bases). CDR1 and CDR2 from the germline V gene are SGHAT and FQNNGV. This CDR3 has 14 amino acids. Trimming left V 1 base short and J 5 bases short, with 11 bases between. The CDR3 sequence is CASSLGRAGETQYF. Here the CDR3 DNA reads TGTGCCAGCAGCTTAGGAAGGGCAGGGGAGACCCAGTACTTC.

The chain recombines TRBV6-5 with TRBJ1-2, with 8 positions matching TRBD1. Germline trimming cut 5 bases from V and 6 bases from J; bases unmatched to any gene: 5. CDR3 size: 13 residues. CDR1 is MNHEY and CDR2 is SVGAGI in the germline V gene. CDR3 DNA: TGTGCCAGCAGTAGCTCGACAGGGGATGGCTACACCTTC. It translates to CASSSSTGDGYTF.

This clone was counted at least ten times. This chain uses TRBV24-1 with TRBJ2-3; 7 positions match TRBD2. Germline-derived CDR1 and CDR2 are KGHDR and SFDVKD. The V gene end was trimmed by 4 bases and the J gene end by 0 bases; junction bases not matched to a gene: 12. The CDR3 is 18 amino acids. DNA of the CDR3: TGTGCCACCAGTGACACTCCGACTAGCAGCTATAGCACAGATACGCAGTATTTT. Amino acid sequence: CATSDTPTSSYSTDTQYF.

This clone is judged medium-sized (0.01 to 0.1%). The V call is TRBV20-1, the J call TRBJ1-1, with D possibly TRBD1 on 5 matching bases. CDR3 length equals 15 residues. CDR1 and CDR2 (germline): DFQATT, SNEGSKA (reference sequence). Trimming pared 5 bases from V and 5 bases from J, leaving 21 bases between. CDR3 sequence reads: CSAVPRVTGSTEAFF. CDR3 nucleotides: TGCAGTGCTGTCCCCAGGGTTACGGGAAGTACTGAAGCTTTCTTT.

Regarding this clone: It may be a read error: a sequence one base away is much more abundant. The V gene is TRBV3-1, the J gene TRBJ2-1; 7 bases are shared with TRBD2. This CDR3 has 13 amino acids. V gave up 0 bases and J gave up 12 bases; unmatched junction bases: 5. CDR1 is LGHDT and CDR2 is YNNKEL in the germline V gene (reference sequence). The CDR3: CASSQERGVVQFF. The CDR3 region has the DNA TGTGCCAGCAGCCAAGAACGGGGGGTAGTGCAGTTCTTC.